This T cell receptor (beta chain) is from a study of T cells after somatic rescue of genetic block. Method: immunoSEQ multiplex PCR; TCRdb's copy keeps in-frame clones and lacks some. This sample carries 85,000 to 100,000 clones, about 87% of them seen once, and the ten largest clones take roughly 1.5%. The receptor was isolated from a woman aged 18-29 years. The sequencing sample was made of peripheral blood mononuclear cells (PBMCs).

CDR3 sequence: CASSLRGASTDTQYF. The CDR3 nucleotides are TGCGCCAGCAGCTTGCGGGGAGCTAGCACAGATACGCAGTATTTT. The rearrangement uses TRBV5-1 and TRBJ2-3; maybe TRBD2 (5 bases). Germline values: CDR1 SGHRS, CDR2 YFSETQ. V shed 1 base and J shed 0 bases, with 9 bases lying between them. This CDR3 spans 15 amino acids.